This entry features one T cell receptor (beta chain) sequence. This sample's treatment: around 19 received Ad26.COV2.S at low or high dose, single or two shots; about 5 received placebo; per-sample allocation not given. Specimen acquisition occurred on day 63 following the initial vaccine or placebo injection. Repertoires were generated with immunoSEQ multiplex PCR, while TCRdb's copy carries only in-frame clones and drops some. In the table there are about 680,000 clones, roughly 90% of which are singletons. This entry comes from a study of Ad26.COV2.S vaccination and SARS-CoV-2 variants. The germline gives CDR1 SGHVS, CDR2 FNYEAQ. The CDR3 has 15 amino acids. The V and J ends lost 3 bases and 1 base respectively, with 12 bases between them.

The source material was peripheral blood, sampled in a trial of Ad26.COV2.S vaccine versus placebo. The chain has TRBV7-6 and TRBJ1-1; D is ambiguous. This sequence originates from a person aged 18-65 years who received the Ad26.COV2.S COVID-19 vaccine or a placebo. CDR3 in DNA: TGTGCCAGCAGCTTTAGCGGAGGAGCGAACACTGAAGCTTTCTTT. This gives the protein CASSFSGGANTEAFF.